This T cell receptor (beta chain) was captured in a study of OX40 agonist ivuxolimab in advanced cancers. General notes on the study: Ivuxolimab, which targeted the costimulatory receptor OX40 (CD134), was an agonistic, fully human IgG2 monoclonal antibody. Intravenous ivuxolimab was administered to patients every 2 weeks at six dose levels: 0.01, 0.1, 0.3, 1.5, 3 and 10 mg/kg. Of the roughly 50 dose-escalation patients, hepatocellular carcinoma was present in approximately 20, melanoma in roughly 15, renal cell carcinoma in 9 and head and neck cancer in 9. A male proportion of almost 85% and a mean age of approximately 61 years, ranging from roughly 23 to 90, were recorded for the dose-escalation cohort. Prior anti-PD-1, anti-PD-L1 or anti-CTLA-4 therapy was permitted, and checkpoint inhibitors had been received by around 39% of dose-escalation patients. Partial responses occurred in three dose-escalation patients: two with cutaneous melanoma and one with hepatocellular carcinoma. Peripheral TCRbeta sequencing was intended to test whether TCR sequence diversity was altered and clonal T-cell expansion was caused by ivuxolimab. The paper describes the monotherapy dose-escalation part (N of about 57 patients) of the phase I trial of ivuxolimab.

A remark on this clone: No cognate antigen has been identified for it. Base qualities were left out, and no much larger clone turns up one base away.

The trial excluded patients who had a history of autoimmune disease or were on systemic immunosuppression. Peripheral blood for TCR sequencing was collected from all dose cohorts at baseline, on cycle 4 day 1, and on cycle 7 day 1. The samples were taken from a phase I, first-in-human, multicenter, open-label dose-escalation trial of ivuxolimab. Adults with locally advanced or metastatic head and neck squamous cell, hepatocellular, melanoma or renal cell carcinoma were enrolled in the trial. Before TCR sequencing, CD4+ T cells and CD8+ T cells were sorted from peripheral blood as separate populations. CDR1 and CDR2 are drawn from the germline V gene (reference sequence): LNHDA, SQIVND. From the cysteine through the phenylalanine, the CDR3 covers 14 amino acids. The sequence is cut down to CDR3 DNA, 42 bases in frame from base 1. V drops 10 bases and J drops 6 bases, leaving 16 bases in between. Genomic DNA was isolated from the sorted cells so that the TCRbeta CDR3 region could be sequenced. The immunoSEQ Assay was used for sequencing of TCRbeta CDR3 regions. TCRdb re-hosts the immuneACCESS table, in-frame sequences only. Its copies lack some clones; in the studies checked, an unresolved V gene accounts for under half of them, and the cause for the rest is not known. This sample gives 15,000 or so clones in total; around 69% of them show up just once. About 27% of the sample rests with the top ten.

Results the study describes overall, beyond this receptor: In partial responders in the 0.1-3.0 mg/kg groups, normalized peripheral clonal expansion was found to be among the lowest, especially among CD8+ T cells. Which antigens the clonally expanded peripheral T cells were specific for was not determined. Low levels of normalized T-cell clonal expansion were also seen in some patients who did not respond. After ivuxolimab, expanded clones were on average more numerous among CD8+ T cells than among CD4+ T cells. At doses from 0.1 to 3.0 mg/kg, clonal expansion was seen in both CD4+ and CD8+ blood T cells between baseline and week 6.

The sample consisted of CD4+ or CD8+ T cells sorted from blood, taken in a trial of the OX40 agonist ivuxolimab. The source of this sequence is an adult with an advanced solid tumor such as melanoma, head and neck, liver or kidney cancer. The rearranged segments are TRBV19 and TRBJ1-6; the D gene is perhaps TRBD1, from 6 matching bases. The CDR3 is CATTQGGSNSPLHF. The DNA sequence is given as TGTGCCACTACCCAAGGGGGTTCTAATTCACCCCTCCACTTT.